The sequence of this T cell receptor beta chain was determined in a study of CD8 T cells in Susac syndrome. The authors reverse transcribed 0.5 to 1 ug RNA with random hexamers. TCRdb reprocessed the immunoSEQ multiplex PCR reads via MiXCR and lists one record per CDR3 protein. In the table there are 180,000 or so distinct CDR3 sequences, roughly 94% of which are singletons. Germline assignment: CDR1 DFQATT and CDR2 SNEGSKA (reference sequence). V trimming: 6 bases; J trimming: 2 bases; junction bases outside the gene matches: 7. The CDR3 is 13 residues long. This receptor was taken from a human donor in good health. The sample taken for sequencing was CD4+ T cells from PBMCs. The chain links TRBV20-1 to TRBJ2-7, with TRBD1 matching over 7 bases. The CDR3 region is CSAPGQLTYEQYF. Here the CDR3 DNA reads TGCAGTGCCCCGGGACAGCTCACCTACGAGCAGTACTTC.